Presented here are 8 T cell receptor beta chains from one specimen sequenced in a study of patients and donors after allogeneic stem cell transplantation (dated by TCRdb to about 2020). Preparation of the library involved RT-PCR. TCRdb shows the sequencer as NextSeq 550. TCRdb's own reprocessing of the public reads used fastp at Q25 and MiXCR and kept productive beta chains. Entries are consolidated by CDR3 protein sequence, retaining the most common genes and DNA. The sample records over 150,000 distinct CDR3 sequences, approximately 30% of which are singletons. The top ten constitute roughly 3% of the sample. Sequences were obtained from blood, either unsorted or a sorted T cell fraction (not recorded which). The receptors were sampled from a human donor who was either an allogeneic HSCT recipient or a stem cell or donor lymphocyte infusion donor (not recorded which). It is not recorded whose cells these are; they may come from a transplant donor.

J is TRBJ2-3 and V is TRBV12-3 or TRBV12-4, with D perhaps matching TRBD1 or TRBD2 (6 bases each). V gave up 6 bases and J gave up 8 bases, with 15 bases separating them. The CDR3 has 13 residues. The CDR3 nucleotides are TGTGCCAGCAGCCCTTTTGAGGGGGGTACGCAGTATTTT. This encodes CASSPFEGGTQYF.

Many counts were recorded for this clonotype. The chain has TRBV20-1 and TRBJ1-5; 8 bases map to TRBD1. V shed 1 base and J 5 bases; nucleotides not matched to a gene: 13. The germline CDR1 and CDR2 sequences are DFQATT and SNEGSKA (reference sequence). The CDR3 has 17 residues. The CDR3 here is CSARVGSGGAGYQPQHF. The CDR3 DNA reads as TGCAGTGCTAGAGTTGGGTCAGGGGGCGCGGGATATCAGCCCCAGCATTTT.

This clonotype was seen at least ten times. The chain has TRBV12-3 or TRBV12-4 and TRBJ1-6; D perhaps matches TRBD1 (5 bases). The CDR3 has 14 amino acids. V lost 6 bases to trimming and J lost 6 bases, with 12 bases between them. The CDR3, as DNA: TGTGCCAGCAGCCCGAGGGGAGGTAATTCACCCCTCCACTTT. This codes for CASSPRGGNSPLHF.

The rearrangement joins TRBV4-1 to TRBJ2-5; D not certain. Deletions cut 1 base from V and 4 bases from J, with 13 bases between. Germline-derived CDR1 and CDR2 are MGHRA and YSYEKL. CDR3 size: 15 residues. The CDR3 DNA follows: TGCGCCAGCAGCCAAGTGCCTAACTCCGGAGAGACCCAGTACTTC. It yields the protein CASSQVPNSGETQYF.

The V gene is TRBV28, the J gene TRBJ2-7; 7 bases line up with TRBD2. CDR1 and CDR2 from the germline V gene are MDHEN and SYDVKM. The J segment lost 3 bases and the V segment lost 3 bases, leaving 8 bases of the junction unmatched. The CDR3 consists of 15 residues. CDR3 nucleotides: TGTGCCAGCAGTTTGTGGCGGGAGATTAACTACGAGCAGTACTTC. Amino acids: CASSLWREINYEQYF. The complete variable domain, with remaining parts taken from reference TRBV28 and TRBJ2-7, reads DVKVTQSSRYLVKRTGEKVFLECVQDMDHENMFWYRQDPGLGLRLIYFSYDVKMKEKGDIPEGYSVSREKKERFSLILESASTNQTSMYLCASSLWREINYEQYFGPGTRLTVT.

In nucleotides, the CDR3 is TGCAGTGCCCCCCCTCGGGGGGGCGCGGGGGGAAACACCATATATTTT. Amino acids: CSAPPRGGAGGNTIYF. The rearrangement joins TRBV20-1 to TRBJ1-3, with D maybe TRBD1 (6 bases). Trimming stripped 6 bases from V and 4 bases from J, with 22 bases between. This CDR3 spans 16 amino acids. Germline V gives CDR1 DFQATT, CDR2 SNEGSKA (reference sequence).

This CDR3 reads CASSLRTGWSSYNSPLHF. DNA for the CDR3: TGTGCCAGCAGCTTAAGGACAGGATGGAGCTCCTATAATTCACCCCTCCACTTT. V is TRBV7-2 and J is TRBJ1-6; 7 positions match TRBD1. The CDR3 contains 18 residues. V shed 2 bases, J shed 0 bases, and the junction held 7 bases outside the gene matches. Germline V gene data show CDR1 as SGHTA and CDR2 as FQGNSA.

The chain combines TRBV28 with TRBJ2-3; D remains ambiguous. Per germline, CDR1 MDHEN and CDR2 SYDVKM. The ends were cut back, 6 bases at V and 3 bases at J, with 13 bases in the middle. This CDR3 is 14 amino acids long. The CDR3 DNA reads as TGTGCCAGCAGGATTTCTTGGGAAACAGATACGCAGTATTTT. Translated: CASRISWETDTQYF.